What follows describes a single T cell receptor beta chain. What it recognizes is unknown. The sample originates from a study of T cell repertoires in cytomegalovirus infection. Study-level information: Based on public TCR beta signatures, there were indications of CMV infection and of a matching HLA type. Broader study findings: The ex vivo response showed dominance by HLA-C-restricted CMV-specific TCR beta clonotypes. Summed public TCR beta family frequency identified CMV carriers bearing the relevant HLA.

J was trimmed by 6 bases and V by 0 bases; bases with no gene match: 11. This CDR3 is 17 amino acids long. Germline V gene sequence: CDR1 SGHVT, CDR2 SQSDAQ. Each CDR3 protein gets one entry after TCRdb re-called the reads with MiXCR. The repertoire holds around 100,000 distinct CDR3 sequences, with about 9.4% as singletons. The source material was PBMCs, sequenced either directly or after in vitro stimulation (not recorded which). This chain uses TRBV7-4 with TRBJ2-3; 8 positions agree with TRBD2. The clonotype originates from a human donor in good health (CMV status not recorded). Some clones in this sample may be carry-over from other donors' samples. The CDR3 nucleotides read TGTGCCAGCAGCTTAGCGGCTAGCGGGTCCCCAGCGGATACGCAGTATTTT. The encoded protein is CASSLAASGSPADTQYF.